The clone carrying this TCR beta chain was counted between two and nine times. Looked up from germline, CDR1 is LNHDA and CDR2 is SQIVND (reference sequence). The CDR3 loop spans 18 amino acids. The J segment lost 0 bases and the V segment lost 4 bases, leaving 9 bases of the junction unmatched. From the 5' RACE reads, TCRdb called clonotypes with MiXCR, one entry per CDR3 protein. The sample lists roughly 410,000 distinct CDR3 sequences; more than 20% were seen once. The sample is drawn from a study of T-cell memory formation after mild COVID-19. The sequence derives from an adult woman who had mild COVID-19 (a few samples of this study predate the infection). Cell type and time point are not known. The sample taken for sequencing was PBMCs or a T cell subset sorted from them (not recorded which). The chain uses TRBV19 and TRBJ2-6; TRBD1 matches at 7 bases. CDR3 in DNA: TGTGCCAGTAGTAGTTTCCGACAGGGTAGCTCTGGGGCCAACGTCCTGACTTTC. Translating gives CASSSFRQGSSGANVLTF. The variable domain in full, with the rest retrieved from reference TRBV19 and TRBJ2-6, is DGGITQSPKYLFRKEGQNVTLSCEQNLNHDAMYWYRQDPGQGLRLIYYSQIVNDFQKGDIAEGYSVSREKKESFPLTVTSAQKNPTAFYLCASSSFRQGSSGANVLTFGAGSRLTVL.